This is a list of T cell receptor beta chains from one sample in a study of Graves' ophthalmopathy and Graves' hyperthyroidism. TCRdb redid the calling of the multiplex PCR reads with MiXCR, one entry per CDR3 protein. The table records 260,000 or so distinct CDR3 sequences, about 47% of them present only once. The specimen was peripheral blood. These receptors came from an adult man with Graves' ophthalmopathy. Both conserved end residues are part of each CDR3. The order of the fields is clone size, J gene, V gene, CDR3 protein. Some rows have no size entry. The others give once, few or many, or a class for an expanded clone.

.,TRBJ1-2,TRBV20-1,CSARDRLRGGGIDGYTF
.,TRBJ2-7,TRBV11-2,CASSSGTIYEQYF
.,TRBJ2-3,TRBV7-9,CASGLAGSKGLDTQYF
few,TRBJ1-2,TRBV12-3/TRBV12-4,CASTQLRGDGYTF
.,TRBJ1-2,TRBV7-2,CASTLNRGRSDGYTF
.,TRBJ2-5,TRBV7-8,CASSPRTVQETQYF
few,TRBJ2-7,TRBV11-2,CASSLGLAGVSEQYF
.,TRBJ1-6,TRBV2,CASSQLDSYNSPLHF
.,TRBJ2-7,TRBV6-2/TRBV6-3,CASSYQAGGYEQYF
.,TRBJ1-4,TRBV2,CASSDTSGGF
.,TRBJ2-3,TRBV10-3,CASSGTGVEDTQYF
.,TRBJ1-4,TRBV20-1,CSAPVPGLEKLFF
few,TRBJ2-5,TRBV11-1,CASSLGYMETQYF
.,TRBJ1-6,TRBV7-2,CASSLDGTGNSPLHF
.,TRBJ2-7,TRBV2,CASRLAVNEQYF
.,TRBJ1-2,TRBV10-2,CASSEWDTGYGYTF
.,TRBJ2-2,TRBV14,CASSQVGTGRNGELFF
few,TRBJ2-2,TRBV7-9,CASSLESGRIGELFF
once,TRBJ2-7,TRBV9,CASSQKGQVRNEQYF
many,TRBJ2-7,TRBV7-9,CASSTGGGSYEQYF
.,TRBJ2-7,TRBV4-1,CASRRLGTGSYEQYF
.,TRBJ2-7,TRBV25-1,CASRQTGTGTYEQYF
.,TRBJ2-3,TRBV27,CASSLSRDPDTQYF
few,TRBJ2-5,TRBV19,CASSTIDREETQYF
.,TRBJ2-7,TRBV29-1,CSVDSGTSSYEQYF
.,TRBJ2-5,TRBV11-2,CASSSADRKETQYF
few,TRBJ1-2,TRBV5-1,CASSSYGTAAIHYGYTF
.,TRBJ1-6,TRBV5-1,CASSLEGAGDSPLHF
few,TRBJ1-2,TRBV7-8,CASSKDRGGGYTF
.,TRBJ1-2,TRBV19,CASTGSVRGSDYGYTF
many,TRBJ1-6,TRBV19,CASSGMSGWNSPLHF
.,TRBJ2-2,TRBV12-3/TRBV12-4,CASSQKRVNTGELFF
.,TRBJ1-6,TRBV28,CASRPQGTYNSPLHF
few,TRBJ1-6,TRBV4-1,CASSQGPVGSIDSPLHF
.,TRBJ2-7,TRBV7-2,CAGSQPSGNSYEQYF
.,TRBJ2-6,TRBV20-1,CSARDVGPAGANVLTF
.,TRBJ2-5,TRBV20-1,CSALLAGEVETQYF
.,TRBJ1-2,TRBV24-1,CATSESRGWNYGYTF
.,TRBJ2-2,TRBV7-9,CASRPGQESQTGELFF
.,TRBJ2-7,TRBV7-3,CASSLPYEQYF
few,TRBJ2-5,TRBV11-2,CASSESGIRETQYF
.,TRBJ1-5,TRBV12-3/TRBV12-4,CASSFADSNQPQHF
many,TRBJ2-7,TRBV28,CASSSGTGSYEQYF
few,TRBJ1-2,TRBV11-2,CASSLGRDSNYGYTF
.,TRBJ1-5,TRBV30,CAWSPTGWDQPQHF
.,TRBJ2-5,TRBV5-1,CASSSNSGGQETQYF
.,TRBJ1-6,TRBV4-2,CASSPTGDGNSPLHF
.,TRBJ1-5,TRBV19,CASTRRYGAGDHPPQHF
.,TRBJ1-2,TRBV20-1,CSARDLGVQILYGYTF
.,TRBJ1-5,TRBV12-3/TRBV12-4,CASSLPGAPDQPQHF
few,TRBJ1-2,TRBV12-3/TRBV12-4,CASSPMAAFYGYTF
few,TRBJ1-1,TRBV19,CASRTGQGPMNTEAFF
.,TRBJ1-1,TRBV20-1,CSATSGRRNTEAFF